The present T cell receptor beta chain was sequenced within a study of early T cells in non-severe SARS-CoV-2 infection. Study results and limitations: Anti-spike CD8 responses were favored in VDJdb matching, and private and CD4 specificities were missed.

As part of library construction, unique molecular identifiers were attached to individual cDNA molecules. MiXCR was run by TCRdb on the 5' RACE reads, yielding one entry per CDR3 protein. The sample holds more than 60,000 distinct CDR3 sequences, roughly 9.4% seen once. This clonotype has more than one count but fewer than ten. Its antigen is unidentified. The origin of this receptor is an adult who was a healthcare worker with PCR-confirmed SARS-CoV-2 infection or an uninfected control (not recorded which). The specimen sequenced was whole blood.

CDR3 protein: CASSRLAGARDTQYF. As DNA, the CDR3 is TGTGCCAGCAGTAGACTAGCGGGAGCCAGGGATACGCAGTATTTT. V is TRBV2 and J is TRBJ2-3; 12 bases are a match to TRBD2. V lost 5 bases and J lost 6; bases outside the gene matches: 6. Germline CDR1 SNHLY, CDR2 FYNNEI. The CDR3 contains 15 residues.